The rows below give T cell receptor beta chains drawn from one sample of a study of blood T cell repertoires in COVID-19. Assay used: immunoSEQ multiplex PCR; TCRdb lists only in-frame clones, some missing. There are about 38,000 clones in the sample; around 90% occur only once, and less than 30% lies in the top ten. The sequencing sample was made of peripheral blood. These TCRs come from a man between 60 and 75 years old with active or convalescent COVID-19. The CDR3 runs from the conserved cysteine through the conserved F or W. The D gene is left open where the match is weak. Only part of the rows carry a size: once, few, many, or a class if the clone is expanded.

TRBD1	TRBV28	TRBJ2-7	NA	15	TGTGCCAGCAGTTTACGGGACAGGAGCTCCTACGAGCAGTACTTC	CASSLRDRSSYEQYF
NA	TRBV7-6	TRBJ2-2	NA	18	TGTGCCAGCAGACCTAGTCTAGCCGGGACTGCGAACACCGGGGAGCTGTTTTTT	CASRPSLAGTANTGELFF
NA	TRBV10-2	TRBJ2-7	NA	14	TGCGCCAGCAGCCCGGGGACAAACTCCTACGAGCAGTACTTC	CASSPGTNSYEQYF
NA	TRBV19	TRBJ2-1	NA	15	TGTGCCAGTAGTATAAGGCCGGGTCTGGGGCATGAGCAGTTCTTC	CASSIRPGLGHEQFF
NA	TRBV5-1	TRBJ2-1	NA	16	TGCGCCAGCAGCTTGGCTGTCCGAGTCACGAACAATGAGCAGTTCTTC	CASSLAVRVTNNEQFF
NA	TRBV9	TRBJ2-1	NA	13	TGTGCCAGCAGCGTAGGATTGAGGGTAGAGCAGTTCTTC	CASSVGLRVEQFF
NA	TRBV6-5	TRBJ2-2	NA	13	TGTGCCAGCGGGAGTTGGAACACCGGGGAGCTGTTTTTT	CASGSWNTGELFF
NA	TRBV30	TRBJ1-2	few	13	TGTGCCTGGAGTGGAACAACGAACTATGGCTACACCTTC	CAWSGTTNYGYTF
TRBD1	TRBV30	TRBJ1-6	NA	18	TGTGCCTGGAACAGACGGTTCGCTCGGGACAGGGAATTGTCACCCCTCCACTTT	CAWNRRFARDRELSPLHF
NA	TRBV28	TRBJ2-7	NA	11	TGTGCCGTCACGGGTTCCTACGAGCAGTACTTC	CAVTGSYEQYF
NA	TRBV15	TRBJ2-7	NA	13	TGTGCCACCAGCAGAGACAAGTCGCGTGAGCAGTACTTC	CATSRDKSREQYF
NA	TRBV20-1	TRBJ2-7	NA	11	TGCAGTGCTAGACGGGTCGGCGAGCAGTACTTC	CSARRVGEQYF
TRBD2	TRBV18	TRBJ2-2	NA	15	TGTGCCAGCTCACAGCGGGAGTGGGGCACCGGGGAGCTGTTTTTT	CASSQREWGTGELFF
NA	TRBV28	TRBJ2-7	NA	15	TGTGCCAGCAGTTTACGGCCAGGTTATCCCTACGAGCAGTACTTC	CASSLRPGYPYEQYF
NA	TRBV7-9	TRBJ2-3	NA	14	TGTGCCAGCACCGAGGAGGGCAGCACAGATACGCAGTATTTT	CASTEEGSTDTQYF
NA	TRBV28	TRBJ1-2	NA	12	TGTGCCAGCTCCTTAAATAACTATGGCTACACCTTC	CASSLNNYGYTF